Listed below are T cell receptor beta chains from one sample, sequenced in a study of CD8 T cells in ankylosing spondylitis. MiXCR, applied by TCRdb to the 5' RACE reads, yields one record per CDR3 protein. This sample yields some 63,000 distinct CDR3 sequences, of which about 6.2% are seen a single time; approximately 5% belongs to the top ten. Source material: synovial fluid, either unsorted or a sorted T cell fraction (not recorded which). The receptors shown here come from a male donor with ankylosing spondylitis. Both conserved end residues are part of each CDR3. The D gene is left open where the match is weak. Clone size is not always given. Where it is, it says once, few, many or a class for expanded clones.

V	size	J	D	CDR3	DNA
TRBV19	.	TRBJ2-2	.	CASSSQAGELFF	TGTGCCAGTAGTAGTCAGGCCGGGGAGCTGTTTTTT
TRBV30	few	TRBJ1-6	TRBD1	CAWRSGTVNSPLHF	TGTGCCTGGAGATCAGGGACAGTGAATTCACCCCTCCACTTT
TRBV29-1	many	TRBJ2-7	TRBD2	CSVDGIGTSGGEQYF	TGCAGCGTTGACGGAATTGGAACTAGCGGGGGCGAGCAGTACTTC
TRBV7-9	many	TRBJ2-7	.	CASSLQAIEQYF	TGTGCCAGCAGCTTACAAGCCATCGAGCAGTACTTC
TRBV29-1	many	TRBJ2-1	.	CSVDPTSGAYNEQFF	TGCAGCGTTGACCCGACTAGTGGAGCCTACAATGAGCAGTTCTTC
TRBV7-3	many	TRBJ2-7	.	CASSLSGAEDEQYF	TGTGCCAGCAGCTTATCAGGGGCGGAGGACGAGCAGTACTTC
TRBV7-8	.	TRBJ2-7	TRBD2	CASSTRDYASYEQYF	TGTGCCAGCAGCACCCGGGACTACGCCTCCTACGAGCAGTACTTC
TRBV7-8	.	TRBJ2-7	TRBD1	CASSLGTGEYEQYF	TGTGCCAGCAGCTTAGGGACAGGGGAGTACGAGCAGTACTTC
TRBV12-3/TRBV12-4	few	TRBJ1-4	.	CASSFGQGSEKLFF	TGTGCCAGCAGTTTTGGGCAGGGAAGCGAAAAACTGTTTTTT
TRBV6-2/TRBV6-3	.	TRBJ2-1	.	CASSYPRSHRARGSYNEQFF	TGTGCCAGCAGTTACCCCCGGTCTCACAGGGCGAGAGGCTCCTACAATGAGCAGTTCTTC